The next 14 T cell receptor beta chains were all read from a single sample in a study of T cells in Graves' hyperthyroidism and ophthalmopathy (dated by TCRdb to between 2017 and 2020). The library was obtained by multiplex PCR. TCRdb records Illumina HiSeq 2000 as the sequencer. Amplification of TCR beta CDR3 regions was carried out from RNA transcripts. For the first round of RT-PCR on the TCR CDR3, the HTBI primer set was used together with the Qiagen OneStep RT-PCR kit. TCRdb reprocessing: public reads trimmed at Q25 with fastp, clones called with MiXCR, in-frame beta chains kept. Rows with one shared CDR3 protein collapse into an entry with the most common genes and DNA. Recorded for this sample are 660,000 or so distinct CDR3 sequences; 40% to 55% of them occurred a single time. The top ten constitute roughly 7.2% of the sample. Sample: peripheral blood or thyroid tissue (not recorded which). These receptors all come from an adult man with Graves' disease, either hyperthyroidism or ophthalmopathy (not recorded which).

The chain joins TRBV25-1 to TRBJ1-1, with unresolved D. Trimming removed 8 bases from V and 3 bases from J, with 13 bases in between. The germline V gene has CDR1 MGHDK and CDR2 SYGVNS. The CDR3 length is 13 residues. The CDR3 bases are TGTGCCAGCTTGGTAGGGTTCGACACTGAAGCTTTCTTT. Protein product: CASLVGFDTEAFF.

V is TRBV29-1 and J is TRBJ1-1; D may be TRBD1 (6 bases). Deletions cut 4 bases from V and 7 bases from J, with 7 bases between. This CDR3 region has 10 residues. Germline-derived CDR1 and CDR2 are SQVTM and ANQGSEA. The CDR3 DNA reads TGCAGCGTTGGAGGGGGTGAAGCTTTCTTT. Protein sequence: CSVGGGEAFF.

The table lists this clonotype with many counts. The chain couples TRBV14 to TRBJ2-6; D is ambiguous. The V end lost 3 bases, the J end lost 4 bases, and 13 bases lay between the germline ends. In germline, CDR1 is SGHDN, CDR2 FVKESK. This CDR3 contains 16 residues. CDR3: CASSHQNPLGANVLTF. The CDR3 DNA reads TGTGCCAGCAGCCACCAAAACCCGTTGGGGGCCAACGTCCTGACTTTC.

On this clonotype: A much more abundant neighbour one base away suggests this may be a read error. The V call is TRBV10-3, the J call TRBJ2-7; TRBD1 aligns across 10 bases. V lost 5 bases to trimming and J lost 1 base; unmatched junction nucleotides: 8. This CDR3 has 16 residues. CDR1 ENHRY and CDR2 SYGVKD come from the germline V gene. The CDR3 spells CAISSPTGGRSYEQYF. For the CDR3, the DNA is TGTGCCATCAGTTCCCCGACAGGGGGCAGGTCCTACGAGCAGTACTTC.

This clonotype occurred once. This sequence may be a read error, since a much larger clone differs from it by one base. This rearrangement joins TRBV20-1 to TRBJ1-6; 8 bases fit TRBD1. The CDR3 loop spans 13 amino acids. Per the germline V gene, CDR1 is DFQATT and CDR2 is SNEGSKA (reference sequence). CDR3 loop: CSADDRGGSPLYF. As DNA, the CDR3 is TGCAGTGCTGACGACAGGGGTGGGTCACCCCTCTACTTT.

The chain links TRBV5-1 to TRBJ1-1, with D tentatively TRBD1 (6 bases). V lost 1 base to trimming and J lost 4 bases, with 11 bases between them. CDR1 is SGHRS, CDR2 YFSETQ, per germline. The CDR3 is 14 residues long. The CDR3 spells CASSLRGQTTEAFF. Here the CDR3 DNA reads TGCGCCAGCAGCTTGCGGGGGCAGACCACTGAAGCTTTCTTT.

This clonotype has at least ten counts. V gene TRBV2 combines with J gene TRBJ1-4; D unresolved. The germline V gene encodes CDR1 SNHLY and CDR2 FYNNEI. This CDR3 contains 13 residues. V shed 8 bases and J shed 7 bases, with 14 bases lying between them. CDR3 in amino acids: CASLGPYREKLFF. In nucleotides, the CDR3 is TGTGCCAGCTTGGGCCCTTACCGTGAAAAACTGTTTTTT.

This clonotype came up many times. The rearrangement uses TRBV7-8 and TRBJ2-7; D unresolved. Germline V gene sequence: CDR1 SGHVS, CDR2 FQNEAQ. This CDR3 is built from 12 residues. V lost 5 bases and J 2 bases, leaving 7 bases between the germline ends. In DNA, the CDR3 is TGTGCCAGCAGCCAATTCGCCTACGAGCAGTACTTC. As protein: CASSQFAYEQYF.

The chain carries TRBV5-1 and TRBJ1-4, with 7 bases matching TRBD1. Looked up from germline, CDR1 is SGHRS and CDR2 is YFSETQ. The CDR3 sequence is 14 residues long. The V gene end was trimmed by 4 bases and the J gene end by 8 bases; junction bases not matched to a gene: 8. CDR3 coding DNA: TGCGCCAGCAGCAAGGACAGGAGGGGAGAAAAACTGTTTTTT. Translation gives CASSKDRRGEKLFF.

The V call is TRBV7-9, the J call TRBJ1-3; D is possibly TRBD1 (6 bases). V was cut by 3 bases and J by 0 bases, with 12 bases left in between. The CDR3 has 16 residues. Germline assignment: CDR1 SEHNR and CDR2 FQNEAQ (reference sequence). This CDR3 is CASSFRQAASGNTIYF. CDR3 in DNA: TGTGCCAGCAGCTTTCGACAGGCTGCCTCTGGAAACACCATATATTTT.

The V call is TRBV10-3, the J call TRBJ1-5; D is unresolved. The V and J ends lost 3 bases and 4 bases respectively, with 13 bases between them. The CDR3 spans 15 residues. Germline V lookup: CDR1 ENHRY, CDR2 SYGVKD. For the CDR3, the DNA is TGTGCCATCAGTGAAAAAGGGAGAAGGAATCAGCCCCAGCATTTT. This sequence encodes CAISEKGRRNQPQHF.

This clonotype appeared a few times. CDR3 loop: CSASGSETQYF. The CDR3 coding sequence is TGCAGTGCTTCCGGATCAGAGACCCAGTACTTC. The rearrangement uses TRBV20-1 and TRBJ2-5; D gene uncertain. This CDR3 contains 11 residues. Germline-derived CDR1 and CDR2 are DFQATT and SNEGSKA (reference sequence). Trimming took 5 bases from V and 4 from J, leaving 8 bases between them.

A note on this clonotype: At one of its ends the junction is not consistent with the germline gene, which may arise from a read error. The chain combines TRBV10-3 with TRBJ1-1; D not certain. This CDR3 has 19 amino acids. The germline gives CDR1 ENHRY, CDR2 SYGVKD. The DNA of the CDR3 is TGTGCCAGCAGTTACTCGACGGTCGTACAAGGAGTAATGAACACTGAAGCTTTCTTT. Its protein is CASSYSTVVQGVMNTEAFF.

CDR3 nucleotides: TGTGCCAGCAGCTTATCAGCGGGGGGGCATAATGAGCAGTACTTC. Protein: CASSLSAGGHNEQYF. The chain joins TRBV7-9 to TRBJ2-7; 10 positions agree with TRBD2. Germline CDR1 and CDR2: SEHNR and FQNEAQ (reference sequence). Trimming removed 2 bases from V and 7 bases from J; junction bases left unmatched: 8. CDR3 length: 15 residues.